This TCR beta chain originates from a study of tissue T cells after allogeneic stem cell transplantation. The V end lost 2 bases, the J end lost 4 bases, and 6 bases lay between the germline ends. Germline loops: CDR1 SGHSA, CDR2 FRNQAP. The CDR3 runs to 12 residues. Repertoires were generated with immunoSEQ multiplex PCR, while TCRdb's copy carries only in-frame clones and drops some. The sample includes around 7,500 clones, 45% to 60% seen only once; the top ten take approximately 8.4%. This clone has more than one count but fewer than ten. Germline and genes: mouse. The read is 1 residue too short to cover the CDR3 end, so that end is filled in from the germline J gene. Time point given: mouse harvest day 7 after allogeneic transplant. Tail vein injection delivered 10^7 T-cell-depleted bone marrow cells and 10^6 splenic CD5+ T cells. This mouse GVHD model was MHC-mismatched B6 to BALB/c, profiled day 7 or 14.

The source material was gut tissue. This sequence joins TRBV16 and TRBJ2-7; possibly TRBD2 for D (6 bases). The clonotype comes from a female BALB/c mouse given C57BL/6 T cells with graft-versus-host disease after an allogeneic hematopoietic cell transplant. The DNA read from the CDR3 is TGTGCAAGCAGCTTACTGGGGTATGAACAGTAC. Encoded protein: CASSLLGYEQY. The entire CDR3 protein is CASSLLGYEQYF.